This entry describes one T cell receptor beta chain. Its antigen is undetermined. The sample originates from a study of T cell responses to AZD1222 COVID-19 vaccine. Overall study results and limits: Close to half of all spike-specific TCRs reportedly target regions of the variants that are unmutated.

Here immunoSEQ multiplex PCR was the method, and the copy in TCRdb shows in-frame clones only, minus some. The table records about 160,000 clones, more than 80% of them present only once. The J segment lost 3 bases and the V segment lost 5 bases, leaving 10 bases of the junction unmatched. Germline CDR1 PRHDT, CDR2 FYEKMQ (reference sequence). CDR3 length: 15 residues. The receptor was isolated from an adult who received the AZD1222 COVID-19 vaccine. The chain is built from TRBV13 and TRBJ2-7; TRBD2 agrees at 7 bases. The input for sequencing was peripheral blood, taken 28 days after the second AZD1222 dose. In DNA, the CDR3 is TGTGCCAGCAGCGCAACTAGCGACCTGGTCTACGAGCAGTACTTC. Translation gives CASSATSDLVYEQYF. The full variable domain, rest sourced from reference TRBV13 and TRBJ2-7, is AAGVIQSPRHLIKEKRETATLKCYPIPRHDTVYWYQQGPGQDPQFLISFYEKMQSDKGSIPDRFSAQQFSDYHSELNMSSLELGDSALYFCASSATSDLVYEQYFGPGTRLTVT.